This TCR beta chain was sequenced for a study of glioma-infiltrating T cells after dendritic cell vaccination. At the level of the study: Monocyte-derived dendritic cells, cultured 6 to 7 days with IL-4 and GM-CSF, were pulsed with autologous tumor lysate.

Per the germline V gene, CDR1 is MGHDK and CDR2 is SYGVNS. This CDR3 has 16 amino acids. V was clipped by 0 bases and J by 1 base, with 11 bases between them. The method was immunoSEQ multiplex PCR; TCRdb's version includes in-frame clones alone and lacks a portion of them. The repertoire holds approximately 36,000 clones, with approximately 84% as singletons. This TCR was sampled from a human donor with glioblastoma. The input for sequencing was blood, taken before dendritic cell vaccination. V usage is TRBV25-1 and J usage is TRBJ2-3; possibly TRBD1 for D (5 bases). In DNA, the CDR3 is TGTGCCAGCAGTGAATATAGCTCAGGGCGCACAGATACGCAGTATTTT. Translated, it gives CASSEYSSGRTDTQYF. Using reference TRBV25-1 and TRBJ2-3 for the parts outside the CDR3, the full variable domain is EADIYQTPRYLVIGTGKKITLECSQTMGHDKMYWYQQDPGMELHLIHYSYGVNSTEKGDLSSESTVSRIRTEHFPLTLESARPSHTSQYLCASSEYSSGRTDTQYFGPGTRLTVL.